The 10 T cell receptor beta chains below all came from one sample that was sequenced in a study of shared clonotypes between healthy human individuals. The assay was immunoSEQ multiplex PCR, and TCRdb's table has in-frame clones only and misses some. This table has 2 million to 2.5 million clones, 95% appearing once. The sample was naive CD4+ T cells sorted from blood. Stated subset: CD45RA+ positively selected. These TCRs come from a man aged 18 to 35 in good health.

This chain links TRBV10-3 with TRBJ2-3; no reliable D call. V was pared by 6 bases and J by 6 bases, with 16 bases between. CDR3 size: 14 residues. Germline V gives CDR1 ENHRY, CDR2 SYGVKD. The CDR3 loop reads CAISGPGVPDTQYF. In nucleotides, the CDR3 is TGTGCCATCAGCGGCCCAGGAGTTCCCGATACGCAGTATTTT.

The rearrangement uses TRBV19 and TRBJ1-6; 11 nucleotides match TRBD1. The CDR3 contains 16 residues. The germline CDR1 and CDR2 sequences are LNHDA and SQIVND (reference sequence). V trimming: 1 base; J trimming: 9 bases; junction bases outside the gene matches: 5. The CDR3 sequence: CASSIGGTGGFSPLHF. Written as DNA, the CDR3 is TGTGCCAGTAGTATAGGTGGGACAGGGGGATTTTCACCCCTCCACTTT. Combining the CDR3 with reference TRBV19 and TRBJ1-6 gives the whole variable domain DGGITQSPKYLFRKEGQNVTLSCEQNLNHDAMYWYRQDPGQGLRLIYYSQIVNDFQKGDIAEGYSVSREKKESFPLTVTSAQKNPTAFYLCASSIGGTGGFSPLHFGNGTRLTVT.

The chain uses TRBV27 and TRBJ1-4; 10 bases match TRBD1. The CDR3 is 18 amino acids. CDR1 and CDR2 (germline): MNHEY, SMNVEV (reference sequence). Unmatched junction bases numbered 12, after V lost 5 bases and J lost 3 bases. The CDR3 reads CASSPSFRDRGSNEKLFF. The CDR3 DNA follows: TGTGCCAGCAGTCCGTCTTTTAGGGACAGGGGATCTAATGAAAAACTGTTTTTT. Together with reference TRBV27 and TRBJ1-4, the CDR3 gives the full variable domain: EAQVTQNPRYLITVTGKKLTVTCSQNMNHEYMSWYRQDPGLGLRQIYYSMNVEVTDKGDVPEGYKVSRKEKRNFPLILESPSPNQTSLYFCASSPSFRDRGSNEKLFFGSGTQLSVL.

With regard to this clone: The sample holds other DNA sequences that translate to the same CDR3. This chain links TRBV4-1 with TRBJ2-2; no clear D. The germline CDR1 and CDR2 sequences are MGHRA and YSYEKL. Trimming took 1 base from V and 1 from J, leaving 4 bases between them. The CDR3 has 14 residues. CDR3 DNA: TGCGCCAGCAGCCAAGGACTGAACACCGGGGAGCTGTTTTTT. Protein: CASSQGLNTGELFF.

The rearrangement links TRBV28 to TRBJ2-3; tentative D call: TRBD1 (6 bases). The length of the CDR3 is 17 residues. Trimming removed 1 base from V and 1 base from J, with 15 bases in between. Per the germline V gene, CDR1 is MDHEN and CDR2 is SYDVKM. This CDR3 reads CASSLSRTAVRTDTQYF. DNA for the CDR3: TGTGCCAGCAGTTTATCCCGGACAGCTGTACGCACAGATACGCAGTATTTT.

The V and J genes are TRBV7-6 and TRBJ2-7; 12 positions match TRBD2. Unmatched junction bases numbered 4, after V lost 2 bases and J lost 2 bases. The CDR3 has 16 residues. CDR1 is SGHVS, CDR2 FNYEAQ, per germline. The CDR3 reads CASSLSGLAGTYEQYF. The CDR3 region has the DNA TGTGCCAGCAGCTTATCCGGACTAGCGGGAACCTACGAGCAGTACTTC.

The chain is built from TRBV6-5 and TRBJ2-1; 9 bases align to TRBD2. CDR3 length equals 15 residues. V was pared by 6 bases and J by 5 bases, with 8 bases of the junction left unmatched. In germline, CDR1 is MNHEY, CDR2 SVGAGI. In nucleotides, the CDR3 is TGTGCCAGCAGCCTAGCGGGGTCCGCCCACAATGAGCAGTTCTTC. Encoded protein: CASSLAGSAHNEQFF.

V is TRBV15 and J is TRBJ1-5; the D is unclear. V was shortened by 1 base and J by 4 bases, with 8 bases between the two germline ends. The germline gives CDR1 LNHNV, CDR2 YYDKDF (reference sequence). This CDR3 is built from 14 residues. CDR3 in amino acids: CATSRGSDNQPQHF. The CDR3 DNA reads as TGTGCCACCAGCAGAGGAAGTGATAATCAGCCCCAGCATTTT.

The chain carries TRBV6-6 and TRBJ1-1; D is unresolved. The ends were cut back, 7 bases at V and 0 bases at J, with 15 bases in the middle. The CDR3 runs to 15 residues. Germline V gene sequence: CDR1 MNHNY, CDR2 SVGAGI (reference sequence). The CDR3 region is CASNKMESMNTEAFF. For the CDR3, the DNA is TGTGCCAGCAATAAAATGGAGAGTATGAACACTGAAGCTTTCTTT.

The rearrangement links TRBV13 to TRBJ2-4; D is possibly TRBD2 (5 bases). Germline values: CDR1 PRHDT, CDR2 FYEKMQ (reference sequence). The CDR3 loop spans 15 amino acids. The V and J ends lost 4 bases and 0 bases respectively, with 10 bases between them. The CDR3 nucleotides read TGTGCCAGCAGCTCAGGACTGCTAGCCAAAAACATTCAGTACTTC. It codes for CASSSGLLAKNIQYF.